This T cell receptor beta chain was observed in a study of blood T cell repertoires in COVID-19. Under the authors' procedure: Estimation of nucleated cell counts was performed using reference gene primer amplification. Clones were sequenced by immunoSEQ multiplex PCR, and TCRdb holds only the in-frame ones, with some missing. That table supplies the V and J calls and clone size; D and trimming were determined from the DNA. Of 180,000 or so clones in the sample, around 82% were seen once. Trimming removed 4 bases from V and 6 bases from J; junction bases left unmatched: 6. CDR3 size: 14 residues. Germline V gene data show CDR1 as KGHSH and CDR2 as LQKENI.

The clonotype was recovered from a woman aged 80 or over with acute or convalescent COVID-19. Sequencing input: peripheral blood. The chain recombines TRBV18 with TRBJ1-5, with 7 bases identical to TRBD1. As DNA, the CDR3 is TGTGCCAGCTCACGTGGACAGGAGGGTCAGCCCCAGCATTTT. Amino acid sequence: CASSRGQEGQPQHF. The full variable domain, completed using reference TRBV18 and TRBJ1-5, is NAGVMQNPRHLVRRRGQEARLRCSPMKGHSHVYWYRQLPEEGLKFMVYLQKENIIDESGMPKERFSAEFPKEGPSILRIQQVVRGDSAAYFCASSRGQEGQPQHFGDGTRLSIL.